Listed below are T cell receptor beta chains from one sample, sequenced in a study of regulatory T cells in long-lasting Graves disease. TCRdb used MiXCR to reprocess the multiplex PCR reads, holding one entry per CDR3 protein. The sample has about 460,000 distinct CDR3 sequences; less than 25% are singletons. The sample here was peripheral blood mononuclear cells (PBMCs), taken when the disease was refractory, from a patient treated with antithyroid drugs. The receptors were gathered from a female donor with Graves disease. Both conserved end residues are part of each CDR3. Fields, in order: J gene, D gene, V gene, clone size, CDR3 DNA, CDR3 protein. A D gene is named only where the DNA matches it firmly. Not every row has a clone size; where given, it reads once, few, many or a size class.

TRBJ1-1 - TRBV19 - TGTGCCAGTACTTACAGTCTGAACACTGAAGCTTTCTTT CASTYSLNTEAFF
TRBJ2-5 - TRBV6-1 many TGTGCCAGCAGTGCCGGACCTCACAGGGGAGGAGAGACCCAGTACTTC CASSAGPHRGGETQYF
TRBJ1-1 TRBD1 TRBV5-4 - TGTGCCAGCAGCCCGGGACAGGGATGGACTGAAGCTTTCTTT CASSPGQGWTEAFF
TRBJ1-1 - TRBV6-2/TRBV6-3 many TGTGCCAGCAGTGCGGGGGGGCGGACTGAAGCTTTCTTT CASSAGGRTEAFF
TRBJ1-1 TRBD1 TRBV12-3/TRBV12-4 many TGTGCCAGCAGTTCCTCTACCTCCGGGACAGGGTCTGAAGCTTTCTTT CASSSSTSGTGSEAFF
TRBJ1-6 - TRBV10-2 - TGTGCCAGCAGGTCTTTAGCGAGCTCCTATAATTCACCCCTCCACTTT CASRSLASSYNSPLHF
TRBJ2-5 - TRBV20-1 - TGCAGTGCTAGAGACCCGGGTCCAGGAACCCAGTACTTC CSARDPGPGTQYF
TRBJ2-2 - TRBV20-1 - TGCAGTGCTAGAGCCGCGGGATTCACCGGGGAGCTGTTTTTT CSARAAGFTGELFF
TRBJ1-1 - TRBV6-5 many TGTGCCAGCAGTTACTCGATTTACACTGAAGCTTTCTTT CASSYSIYTEAFF
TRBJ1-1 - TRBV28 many TGTGCCAGCAGTGCAACTGAAGCTTTCTTT CASSATEAFF
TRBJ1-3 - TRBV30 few TGTGCCTGGACCGTGGGGGTTGCAGGAAACACCATATATTTT CAWTVGVAGNTIYF
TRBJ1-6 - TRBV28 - TGTGCCAGCAGCCCTTGGGGGAATAATTCACCCCTCCACTTT CASSPWGNNSPLHF
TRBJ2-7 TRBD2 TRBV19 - TGTGCCAGTAGTGTGACTAGCGGGGAGGAGCAGTACTTC CASSVTSGEEQYF
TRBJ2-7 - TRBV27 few TGTGCCAGCAGTTTATCCACAGTGTTGCCTATGGGCGAGCAGTACTTC CASSLSTVLPMGEQYF
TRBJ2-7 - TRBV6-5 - TGTGCCAGCAGTTACTCGAACGTGGGGGGACGGGCTTCCTACGAGCAGTACTTC CASSYSNVGGRASYEQYF
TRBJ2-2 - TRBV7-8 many TGTGCCAGCAGCTTCTTTCGACTCGGCGGGGAGCTGTTTTTT CASSFFRLGGELFF
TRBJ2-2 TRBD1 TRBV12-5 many TGTGCTAGTGGTTTCCATCCAGACAGGGGCACCGGGGAGCTGTTTTTT CASGFHPDRGTGELFF
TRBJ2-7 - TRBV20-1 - TGCAGTGCATATTTTGACAGCTACGAGCAGTACTTC CSAYFDSYEQYF
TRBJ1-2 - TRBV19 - TGTGCCAGCAAAGTGGGGTCCCGGTCCAACTATGGCTACACCTTC CASKVGSRSNYGYTF
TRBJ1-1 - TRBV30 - TGTGCCTGGAGTGAAGGACGGGGAGGGAGTGAAGCTTTCTTT CAWSEGRGGSEAFF
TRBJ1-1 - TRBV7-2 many TGTGCCAGCAGCCCAGGGCCCAGGACAGCGAACACTGAAGCTTTCTTT CASSPGPRTANTEAFF
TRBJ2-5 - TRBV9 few - CASSEEGDTDFRGQYF